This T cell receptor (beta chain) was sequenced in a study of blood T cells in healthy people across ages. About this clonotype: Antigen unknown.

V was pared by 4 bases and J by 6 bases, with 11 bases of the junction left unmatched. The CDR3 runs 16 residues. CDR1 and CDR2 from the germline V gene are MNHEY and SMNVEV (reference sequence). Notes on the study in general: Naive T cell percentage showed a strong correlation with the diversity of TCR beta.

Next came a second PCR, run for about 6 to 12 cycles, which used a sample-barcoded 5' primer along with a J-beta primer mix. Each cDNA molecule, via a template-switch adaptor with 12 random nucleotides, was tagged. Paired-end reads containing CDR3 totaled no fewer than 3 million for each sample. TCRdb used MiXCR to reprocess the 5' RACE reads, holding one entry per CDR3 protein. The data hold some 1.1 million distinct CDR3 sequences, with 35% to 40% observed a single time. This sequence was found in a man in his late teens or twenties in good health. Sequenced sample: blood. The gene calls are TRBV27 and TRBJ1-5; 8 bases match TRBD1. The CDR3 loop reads CASSSMTGAGSQPQHF. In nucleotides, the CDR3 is TGTGCCAGCAGTTCCATGACAGGGGCTGGAAGTCAGCCCCAGCATTTT.